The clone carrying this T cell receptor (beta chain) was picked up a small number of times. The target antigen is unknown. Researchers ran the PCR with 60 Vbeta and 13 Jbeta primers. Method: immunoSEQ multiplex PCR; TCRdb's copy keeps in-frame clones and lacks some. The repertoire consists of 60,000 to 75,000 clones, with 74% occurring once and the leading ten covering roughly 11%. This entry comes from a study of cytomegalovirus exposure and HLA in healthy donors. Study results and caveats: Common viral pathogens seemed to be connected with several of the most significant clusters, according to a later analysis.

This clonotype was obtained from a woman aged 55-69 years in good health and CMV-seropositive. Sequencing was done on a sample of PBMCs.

CDR3 residues: CASSWTGEGNTIYF. The CDR3 DNA sequence: TGCGCCAGCAGCTGGACAGGGGAGGGAAACACCATATATTTT. The chain joins TRBV5-1 to TRBJ1-3; 9 bases fit TRBD1. Germline CDR1 and CDR2: SGHRS and YFSETQ. The junction had 2 bases not matched to a gene; V was cut back by 3 bases and J by 4 bases. The CDR3 consists of 14 residues.